This passage covers 20 T cell receptor beta chains from one sample sequenced in a study of vaccination and CD4 T cells after COVID-19. This sample's treatment: roughly ten-day PBMC culture with coronavirus spike peptide pools or control peptides (ViraFEST assay). Once obtained from cultured CD4+ T cells, the DNA was sequenced using the Oncomine TCR Beta short-read assay. Each CDR3 protein gets one entry after TCRdb re-called the PCR reads with MiXCR. Of 13,000 or so distinct CDR3 sequences listed, 27% were seen once; the top ten hold roughly 30%. These receptors have no identified antigens. The sequencing used CD4+ T cells from blood, cultured in vitro, collected before SARS-CoV-2 vaccination. Receptor source: a human donor who received a COVID-19 vaccine.

V usage is TRBV20-1 and J usage is TRBJ2-1, with 9 bases identical to TRBD2. The germline gives CDR1 DFQATT, CDR2 SNEGSKA (reference sequence). The CDR3 is 16 amino acids. V trimming: 0 bases; J trimming: 7 bases; junction bases outside the gene matches: 10. The CDR3 is CSARDGSGGPSNEQFF. The CDR3, as DNA: TGCAGTGCTAGAGATGGGAGCGGGGGGCCGTCAAATGAGCAGTTCTTC.

This clonotype was detected a few times. The rearrangement uses TRBV12-3 or TRBV12-4 and TRBJ2-1; D not certain. CDR3 length equals 15 residues. With 5 bases removed from V and 2 bases from J, the gap between germline ends came to 13 bases. CDR3 loop: CASSPDSGPYNEQFF. The CDR3 DNA reads TGTGCCAGCAGTCCCGATTCTGGTCCCTACAATGAGCAGTTCTTC.

This clonotype was seen a few times. The rearrangement joins TRBV27 to TRBJ2-5; 7 nucleotides match TRBD1. The germline V gene has CDR1 MNHEY and CDR2 SMNVEV (reference sequence). The CDR3 spans 15 residues. V lost 5 bases, J lost 2 bases, and 8 bases stayed unmatched. CDR3 DNA: TGTGCCAGCAGTCCCTTTGGGACAGTTCAAGAGACCCAGTACTTC. It is translated as CASSPFGTVQETQYF.

This clonotype was seen a handful of times. The chain uses TRBV7-2 and TRBJ2-5, with 12 bases aligning to TRBD2. The CDR3 covers 16 residues. Trimming cost V 4 bases and J 5 bases; bases outside gene matches: 8. The germline V gene encodes CDR1 SGHTA and CDR2 FQGNSA. CDR3: CASSSPTSGGGETQYF. The CDR3 DNA is TGTGCCAGCAGCTCTCCGACTAGCGGGGGTGGGGAGACCCAGTACTTC. Complete variable domain (other parts from reference TRBV7-2 and TRBJ2-5): GAGVSQSPSNKVTEKGKDVELRCDPISGHTALYWYRQSLGQGLEFLIYFQGNSAPDKSGLPSDRFSAERTGGSVSTLTIQRTQQEDSAVYLCASSSPTSGGGETQYFGPGTRLLVL.

The chain recombines TRBV5-4 with TRBJ2-7, with D perhaps TRBD1 (6 bases). CDR1 is SGHNT and CDR2 is YYREEE in the germline V gene (reference sequence). CDR3 length: 13 amino acids. Trimming shortened V by 4 bases and J by 0 bases, and 8 bases separated the two germline ends. CDR3 sequence: CASSPDSSYEQYF. The DNA of the CDR3 is TGTGCCAGCAGCCCGGACAGCTCCTACGAGCAGTACTTC.

This clonotype has just a few counts. The chain uses TRBV19 and TRBJ1-1, with D hard to call. Germline CDR1 LNHDA, CDR2 SQIVND (reference sequence). V shed 3 bases and J shed 1 base, with 9 bases lying between them. The length of the CDR3 is 14 residues. The CDR3 DNA is TGTGCCAGTAGTATTGACAATCAGAACACTGAAGCTTTCTTT. It specifies CASSIDNQNTEAFF. Full variable domain (remainder filled in from reference TRBV19 and TRBJ1-1): DGGITQSPKYLFRKEGQNVTLSCEQNLNHDAMYWYRQDPGQGLRLIYYSQIVNDFQKGDIAEGYSVSREKKESFPLTVTSAQKNPTAFYLCASSIDNQNTEAFFGQGTRLTVV.

Note on this clonotype: Relative to the germline gene, one junction end is altered; a read error may explain this. The chain has TRBV2 and TRBJ2-7; 7 bases agree with TRBD1. This CDR3 has 13 amino acids. The V gene's germline CDR1 is SNHLY and CDR2 FYNNEI. CDR3 loop: CTSSWDRTYEQYF. The CDR3 region has the DNA TGTACCAGCAGTTGGGACAGAACCTACGAGCAGTACTTC.

This clonotype was seen a handful of times. V is TRBV12-3 or TRBV12-4 and J is TRBJ2-6; no firm D call. CDR3 length: 15 residues. The V end was cut by 2 bases, the J end by 4 bases, with 9 bases between. Here the CDR3 reads CASSLWGSGANVLTF. Written as DNA, the CDR3 is TGTGCCAGCAGTTTATGGGGATCAGGGGCCAACGTCCTGACTTTC.

This clonotype was observed a handful of times. This chain uses TRBV11-2 with TRBJ1-1; D unresolved. Germline CDR1 is SGHAT and CDR2 is FQNNGV. The CDR3 length is 13 residues. Trimming took off 3 bases at V and 6 bases at J, with 11 bases between the two ends. CDR3 sequence reads: CASSFRLWAEAFF. CDR3 in DNA: TGTGCCAGCAGCTTTCGATTGTGGGCTGAAGCTTTCTTT.

The rearrangement links TRBV12-3 or TRBV12-4 to TRBJ2-6; no reliable D call. The CDR3 has 11 amino acids. The germline V and J ends were trimmed by 5 bases and 6 bases, with 2 bases remaining between them. The CDR3 region is CASSKANVLTF. In DNA form, the CDR3 reads TGTGCCAGCAGTAAGGCCAACGTCCTGACTTTC.

This clonotype appeared a few times. The chain joins TRBV20-1 to TRBJ2-3; D tentatively fits TRBD1 or TRBD2 (5 bases each). V lost 6 bases, J lost 0 bases, and 31 bases lay in between. Germline V gene sequence: CDR1 DFQATT, CDR2 SNEGSKA (reference sequence). The CDR3 sequence is 20 residues long. CDR3 amino acids: CSARAGWLDAKVSSTDTQYF. The CDR3 bases are TGCAGTGCCAGGGCGGGCTGGCTAGACGCTAAAGTGTCTAGCACAGATACGCAGTATTTT.

This clonotype was observed once. The genes are TRBV9 and TRBJ2-5; a weak D match, TRBD1 (7 bases). Looked up from germline, CDR1 is SGDLS and CDR2 is YYNGEE. CDR3 length: 15 residues. V was clipped by 2 bases and J by 4 bases, with 15 bases between them. The CDR3 protein is CASSVSSGGGETQYF. The CDR3 region has the DNA TGTGCCAGCAGCGTTTCCTCAGGGGGAGGAGAGACCCAGTACTTC.

This clonotype turned up a few times. This chain's CDR3 is CASSFTRDYGYTF. The DNA for the CDR3 is TGTGCCAGCAGTTTTACTCGGGACTATGGCTACACCTTC. The V gene is TRBV12-3 or TRBV12-4, the J gene TRBJ1-2, with D uncertain. Trimming took off 3 bases at V and 3 bases at J, with 8 bases between the two ends. This CDR3 has 13 residues.

The J gene is TRBJ2-5, the V gene TRBV5-1; perhaps TRBD1 as D (6 bases). Germline assignment: CDR1 SGHRS and CDR2 YFSETQ. There are 13 residues in the CDR3. V lost 2 bases to trimming and J lost 1 base, with 6 bases between them. The CDR3 coding sequence is TGCGCCAGCAGCTTAGGGGGCCAAGAGACCCAGTACTTC. The encoded protein is CASSLGGQETQYF.

This clonotype was seen a handful of times. CDR3: CASSYGGGYTEAFF. DNA of the CDR3: TGTGCCAGCAGTTACGGTGGGGGCTACACTGAAGCTTTCTTT. The gene calls are TRBV6-5 and TRBJ1-1; possibly TRBD1 for D (6 bases). The V end lost 2 bases, the J end lost 3 bases, and 10 bases lay between the germline ends. Germline CDR1 MNHEY, CDR2 SVGAGI. The CDR3 sequence is 14 residues long.

This clonotype appeared a few times. The V and J genes are TRBV7-2 and TRBJ2-1; 13 bases agree with TRBD2. V shed 5 bases, J shed 6 bases, and the junction held 4 bases outside the gene matches. CDR3 size: 15 residues. Germline V gene lookup returns CDR1 SGHTA and CDR2 FQGNSA. The CDR3 nucleotides are TGTGCCAGCAGCAACGGACTAGCGGGGGTCAATGAGCAGTTCTTC. It translates to CASSNGLAGVNEQFF.

This clonotype was picked up a small number of times. The V and J genes are TRBV6-1 and TRBJ1-2; weak D call: TRBD1 (5 bases). CDR1 and CDR2 from the germline V gene are MNHNS and SASEGT. The V end lost 0 bases, the J end lost 7 bases, and 9 bases lay between the germline ends. The CDR3 length is 13 residues. The CDR3 here is CASSEAPQGGYTF. The CDR3 DNA follows: TGTGCCAGCAGTGAAGCTCCCCAGGGTGGCTACACCTTC.

This clonotype was picked up a small number of times. This rearrangement joins TRBV7-3 to TRBJ2-3; D gene uncertain. The CDR3 is 15 residues long. CDR1 SGHTA and CDR2 FQGTGA come from the germline V gene. V dropped 5 bases and J dropped 0 bases, with 12 bases sitting between them. The CDR3 reads CASSALPSSTDTQYF. The CDR3 nucleotides read TGTGCCAGCAGCGCCCTCCCTAGTAGCACAGATACGCAGTATTTT.

Turning to this clonotype: Mismatch with germline at one junction end may stem from a read error. The chain has TRBV6-1 and TRBJ2-1, with TRBD2 as a possible D gene (6 bases). This CDR3 contains 14 residues. Germline CDR1 is MNHNS and CDR2 is SASEGT. The CDR3 loop is CASSATSEVNEQSF. The CDR3 DNA is TGTGCCAGCAGTGCGACTAGTGAGGTGAATGAGCAGTCCTTC.

The chain employs TRBV2 and TRBJ1-3; D remains unclear. CDR3 length equals 14 residues. Germline CDR1 reads SNHLY; CDR2 reads FYNNEI. V shed 3 bases and J shed 1 base, with 7 bases lying between them. CDR3 nucleotides: TGTGCCAGCAGTGAGGGGTTATCTGGAAACACCATATATTTT. This gives the protein CASSEGLSGNTIYF.